The rows below give T cell receptor beta chains drawn from one sample of a study of blood T cell repertoires in COVID-19. Sequenced by immunoSEQ multiplex PCR; TCRdb stores in-frame clones only, minus some. This table holds about 230,000 clones, 86% found once. Sequencing input: peripheral blood. All receptors come from a man aged 50-60 years with COVID-19, enrolled during active disease. Both conserved end residues are part of each CDR3. The order of the fields is J gene, V gene, D gene, CDR3 protein. A D gene is named only where the DNA matches it firmly.

J: TRBJ2-5
V: TRBV28
D: NA
CDR3: CASSDSFQETQYF

J: TRBJ1-2
V: TRBV30
D: NA
CDR3: CAGDNFNYGYTF

J: TRBJ1-2
V: TRBV9
D: TRBD1
CDR3: CASSVTGTDGYTF

J: TRBJ1-5
V: TRBV5-4
D: NA
CDR3: CASSLDQGFNQPQHF

J: TRBJ2-7
V: TRBV19
D: NA
CDR3: CASSNRVEYEQYF

J: TRBJ1-2
V: TRBV25-1
D: NA
CDR3: CASSDVREYGYTF

J: TRBJ2-3
V: TRBV6-2/TRBV6-3
D: TRBD2
CDR3: CASSSGTSWGADTQYF

J: TRBJ1-2
V: TRBV28
D: TRBD1
CDR3: CASALLDRGYGYTF

J: TRBJ2-4
V: TRBV11-2
D: NA
CDR3: CASRTTAAPKNIQYF

J: TRBJ1-1
V: TRBV5-8
D: NA
CDR3: CASSYRVMNTEAFF

J: TRBJ1-1
V: TRBV18
D: TRBD1
CDR3: CASSPSTGLNTEAFF

J: TRBJ1-1
V: TRBV9
D: NA
CDR3: CASSGHPGTEAFF

J: TRBJ2-3
V: TRBV15
D: TRBD1
CDR3: CATSNYWDRGSTDTQYF

J: TRBJ2-1
V: TRBV6-5
D: TRBD2
CDR3: CASTKAGGNNEQFF

J: TRBJ2-7
V: TRBV7-9
D: TRBD2
CDR3: CASTSMGLAGVATYEQYF

J: TRBJ2-7
V: TRBV19
D: NA
CDR3: CASSTVAWYEQYF

J: TRBJ2-3
V: TRBV19
D: NA
CDR3: CASSISAEPSTDTQYF

J: TRBJ1-1
V: TRBV24-1
D: NA
CDR3: CATSGGGHAFF

J: TRBJ2-4
V: TRBV7-8
D: NA
CDR3: CASSLEQGLKNIQYF

J: TRBJ2-5
V: TRBV24-1
D: NA
CDR3: CATSDQGGQETQYF

J: TRBJ2-7
V: TRBV29-1
D: NA
CDR3: CSVYRAYEQYF

J: TRBJ2-7
V: TRBV6-5
D: TRBD1
CDR3: CATKQGAGEQYF

J: TRBJ1-2
V: TRBV27
D: NA
CDR3: CASRSHGADYGYTF

J: TRBJ2-3
V: TRBV6-2/TRBV6-3
D: NA
CDR3: CASSIASITDTQYF

J: TRBJ2-7
V: TRBV24-1
D: TRBD1
CDR3: CATSADRANSSYEQYF

J: TRBJ2-5
V: TRBV7-8
D: TRBD2
CDR3: CASSPSGAPGTQYF

J: TRBJ1-1
V: TRBV6-5
D: NA
CDR3: CASSYSVRGGTEAFF

J: TRBJ2-4
V: TRBV24-1
D: NA
CDR3: CATSDPLEAGNIQYF

J: TRBJ2-7
V: TRBV5-1
D: TRBD1
CDR3: CASSKDRGWPRQHYEQYF

J: TRBJ1-2
V: TRBV6-2/TRBV6-3
D: NA
CDR3: CASSLTGVYGYTF

J: TRBJ1-2
V: TRBV18
D: TRBD1
CDR3: CASSPDRGYGYTF

J: TRBJ2-7
V: TRBV29-1
D: TRBD1
CDR3: CSVRTGGYEQYF

J: TRBJ2-1
V: TRBV4-2
D: TRBD2
CDR3: CASSQDESSGFYNEQFF

J: TRBJ1-2
V: TRBV14
D: NA
CDR3: CASSQDRGNAGGYTF

J: TRBJ2-5
V: TRBV7-6
D: NA
CDR3: CASSFLWASVLQETQYF

J: TRBJ1-2
V: TRBV29-1
D: TRBD1
CDR3: CSVEDRPGTGLGGYTF

J: TRBJ1-5
V: TRBV15
D: NA
CDR3: CATSPPAGVGNQPQHF

J: TRBJ2-7
V: TRBV27
D: TRBD2
CDR3: CASSLSPWPSGRYEQYF